This T cell receptor (beta chain) was captured in a study of early T cells in non-severe SARS-CoV-2 infection. Study background: Whole-blood bulk RNA, unsorted, was sequenced, and chains were unpaired.

General study findings and limits: Comparison of clonotypes with VDJdb favored anti-spike CD8 responses while missing private and CD4 specificities.

Unique molecular identifiers (one per individual cDNA molecule) were attached. From the 5' RACE reads, TCRdb called clonotypes with MiXCR, one entry per CDR3 protein. The sample has tens of thousands of distinct CDR3 sequences, over 10% seen once. Germline values: CDR1 DFQATT, CDR2 SNEGSKA (reference sequence). V lost 8 bases to trimming and J lost 3 bases; unmatched junction nucleotides: 0. This CDR3 comprises 11 residues. A remark on this clonotype: Its antigen remains unknown.

The TCR comes from an adult who was a healthcare worker with PCR-confirmed SARS-CoV-2 infection or an uninfected control (not recorded which). The V gene is TRBV20-1, the J gene TRBJ2-5; 10 bases match TRBD2. Here the sequenced sample was whole blood, taken at baseline. The CDR3 sequence: CSLAGEETQYF. The CDR3 DNA sequence: TGCAGTCTAGCGGGAGAAGAGACCCAGTACTTC.